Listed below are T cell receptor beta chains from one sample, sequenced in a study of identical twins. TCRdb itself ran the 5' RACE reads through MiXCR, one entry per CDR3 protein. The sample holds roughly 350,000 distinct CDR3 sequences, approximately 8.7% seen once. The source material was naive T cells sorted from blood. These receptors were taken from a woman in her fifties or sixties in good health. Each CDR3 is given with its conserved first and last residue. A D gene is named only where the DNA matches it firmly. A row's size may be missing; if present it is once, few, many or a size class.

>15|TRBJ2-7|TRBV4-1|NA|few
CASRRTTAGLDEQYF
TGCGCCAGCAGACGAACGACAGCCGGCCTAGACGAGCAGTACTTC
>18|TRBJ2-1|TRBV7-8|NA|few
CASSSKVPGSDSRNEQFF
TGTGCCAGCAGCTCGAAGGTTCCTGGCTCCGACTCAAGGAATGAGCAGTTCTTC
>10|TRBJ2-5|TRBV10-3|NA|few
CAVWQETQYF
TGTGCCGTCTGGCAAGAGACCCAGTACTTC
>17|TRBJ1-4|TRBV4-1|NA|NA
CASSQVLHRVGGEKLFF
TGCGCCAGCAGCCAAGTATTACACAGGGTCGGTGGGGAAAAACTGTTTTTT
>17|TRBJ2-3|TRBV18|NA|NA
CASSPLGAGPSTDTQYF
TGTGCCAGCTCACCACTCGGTGCAGGACCCAGCACAGATACGCAGTATTTT
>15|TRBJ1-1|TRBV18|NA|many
CASSPDARRGTEAFF
TGTGCCAGCTCACCGGACGCCCGGAGGGGAACTGAAGCTTTCTTT
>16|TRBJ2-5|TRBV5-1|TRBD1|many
CASSGGPGQGQETQYF
TGCGCCAGCAGCGGTGGACCGGGACAGGGGCAAGAGACCCAGTACTTC
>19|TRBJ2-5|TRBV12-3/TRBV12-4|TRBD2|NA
CASSLCRLAGGPRQETQYF
TGTGCCAGCAGTTTATGTCGGTTAGCGGGAGGGCCGAGACAAGAGACCCAGTACTTC
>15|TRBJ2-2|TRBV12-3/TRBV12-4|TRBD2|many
CASSFLAGASGELFF
TGTGCCAGCAGTTTCCTAGCGGGAGCTTCCGGGGAGCTGTTTTTT
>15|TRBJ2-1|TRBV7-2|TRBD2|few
CASSLNPSGRNEQFF
TGTGCCAGCAGCTTAAACCCTAGCGGGAGGAATGAGCAGTTCTTC
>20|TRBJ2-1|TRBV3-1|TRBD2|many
CASSQGGGLAGSSSYNEQFF
TGTGCCAGCAGCCAAGGTGGAGGACTAGCGGGTTCCTCCTCCTACAATGAGCAGTTCTTC
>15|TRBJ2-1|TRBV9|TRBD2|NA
CASGKRESPSHEQFF
TGTGCCAGCGGAAAGCGGGAGTCCCCTTCCCATGAGCAGTTCTTC
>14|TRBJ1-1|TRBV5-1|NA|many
CASSFRQYEEMAFF
TGCGCCAGCAGCTTTAGACAGTATGAAGAGATGGCTTTCTTT
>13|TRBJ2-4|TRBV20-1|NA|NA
CSARGSTKNIQYF
TGCAGTGCAAGGGGGAGCACCAAAAACATTCAGTACTTC
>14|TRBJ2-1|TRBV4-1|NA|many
CASSPAEPSNEQFF
TGCGCCAGCAGCCCAGCGGAGCCCTCCAATGAGCAGTTCTTC
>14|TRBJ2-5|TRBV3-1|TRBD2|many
CASSFRTSQETQYF
TGTGCCAGCAGCTTTCGGACTAGCCAAGAGACCCAGTACTTC
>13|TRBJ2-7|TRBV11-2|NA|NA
CASSPDRVWEQYF
TGTGCCAGCAGCCCGGACCGAGTGTGGGAGCAGTACTTC
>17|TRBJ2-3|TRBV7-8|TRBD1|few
CASSLGVDRGPTDTQYF
TGTGCCAGCAGCTTAGGGGTAGACAGGGGGCCCACAGATACGCAGTATTTT
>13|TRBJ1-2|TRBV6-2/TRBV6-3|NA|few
CASSYPVSYGYTF
TGTGCCAGCAGTTACCCTGTTTCATATGGCTACACCTTC
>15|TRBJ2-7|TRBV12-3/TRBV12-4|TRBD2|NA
CASSLPGLGGREQYF
TGTGCCAGCAGTTTGCCCGGACTAGGAGGACGCGAGCAGTACTTC
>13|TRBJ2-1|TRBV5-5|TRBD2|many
CASSSGTSGEQFF
TGTGCCAGCAGCTCCGGGACTAGCGGCGAGCAGTTCTTC
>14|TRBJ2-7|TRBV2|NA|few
CASAPPLGSHEQYF
TGTGCCAGCGCCCCCCCACTAGGGTCCCACGAGCAGTACTTC
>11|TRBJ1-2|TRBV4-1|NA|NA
CASRSGYGYTF
TGCGCCAGCAGAAGCGGCTATGGCTACACCTTC
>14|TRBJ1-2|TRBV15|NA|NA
CATSIAGNFYGYTF
TGTGCCACCAGCATCGCCGGTAACTTCTATGGCTACACCTTC
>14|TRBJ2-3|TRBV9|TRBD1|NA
CASSADRARDTQYF
TGTGCCAGCAGCGCCGACAGGGCGAGAGATACGCAGTATTTT